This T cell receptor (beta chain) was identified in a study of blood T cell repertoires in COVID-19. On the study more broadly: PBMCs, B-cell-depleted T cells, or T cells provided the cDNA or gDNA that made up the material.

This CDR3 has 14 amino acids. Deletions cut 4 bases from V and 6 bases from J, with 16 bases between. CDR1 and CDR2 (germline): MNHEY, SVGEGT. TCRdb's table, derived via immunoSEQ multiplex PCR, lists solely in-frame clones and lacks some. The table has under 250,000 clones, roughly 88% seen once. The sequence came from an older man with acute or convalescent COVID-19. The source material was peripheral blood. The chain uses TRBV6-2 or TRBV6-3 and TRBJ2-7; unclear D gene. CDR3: CASSWSRSGAEQYF. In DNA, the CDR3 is TGTGCCAGCAGTTGGTCGAGGAGTGGCGCCGAGCAGTACTTC.